Presented here are 2 T cell receptor beta chains from one specimen sequenced in a study of Ad26.COV2.S vaccination and SARS-CoV-2 variants. Sequencing was performed with immunoSEQ multiplex PCR; in TCRdb, only in-frame clones are kept and a portion is missing. In the table there are around 300,000 clones, approximately 86% of which are singletons. The treatment was: approximately 18 received Ad26.COV2.S at low or high dose, single or two shots; about 5 received placebo; per-sample allocation not given. Sample collection was performed on day 63 after the first vaccine or placebo injection. This specimen was peripheral blood, taken in a trial of Ad26.COV2.S vaccine versus placebo. Every receptor here comes from a person aged 18-60 years who received the Ad26.COV2.S COVID-19 vaccine or a placebo.

The chain joins TRBV7-9 to TRBJ1-4; 7 bases match TRBD1. V was pared by 7 bases and J by 5 bases, with 7 bases of the junction left unmatched. Looked up from germline, CDR1 is SEHNR and CDR2 is FQNEAQ (reference sequence). The CDR3 length is 14 residues. CDR3 coding DNA: TGTGCCAGCAATTCGAGGGGGCCGAATGAAAAACTGTTTTTT. This encodes CASNSRGPNEKLFF. Full variable domain (rest looked up from reference TRBV7-9 and TRBJ1-4): DTGVSQNPRHKITKRGQNVTFRCDPISEHNRLYWYRQTLGQGPEFLTYFQNEAQLEKSRLLSDRFSAERPKGSFSTLEIQRTEQGDSAMYLCASNSRGPNEKLFFGSGTQLSVL.

In nucleotides, the CDR3 is TGTGCCAGCAGTTCATCAGGGGCCAACGTCCTGACTTTC. This translates into CASSSSGANVLTF. The rearrangement uses TRBV12-3 or TRBV12-4 and TRBJ2-6; D remains unclear. V was shortened by 4 bases and J by 4 bases, with 5 bases between the two germline ends. The CDR3 loop spans 13 amino acids.